This entry lists 3 T cell receptor beta chains sequenced from one sample in a study of T cells in Graves' hyperthyroidism and ophthalmopathy. It was RNA transcripts that yielded the amplified TCR beta CDR3 regions. The primer set for the first-round RT-PCR of the TCR CDR3 was HTBI. TCRdb called the multiplex PCR reads again in MiXCR, with one record for every CDR3 protein. The table includes fewer than 600,000 distinct CDR3 sequences, around 15% detected once. Sequencing was done on a sample of blood. These receptors came from a young woman with Graves' hyperthyroidism.

The chain uses TRBV27 and TRBJ2-1; D might be TRBD2 (5 bases). V lost 3 bases and J lost 7, with 10 bases in between. CDR1 and CDR2 (germline): MNHEY, SMNVEV (reference sequence). The CDR3 runs 13 residues. DNA of the CDR3: TGTGCCAGCAGTTTTTGGGGAGAGAATGAGCAGTTCTTC. As protein: CASSFWGENEQFF.

This rearrangement joins TRBV20-1 to TRBJ2-1; the D is unclear. This CDR3 comprises 11 residues. Germline CDR1 is DFQATT and CDR2 is SNEGSKA (reference sequence). Trimming pared 6 bases from V and 3 bases from J, leaving 6 bases between. This CDR3 reads CSAENYNEQFF. In DNA form, the CDR3 reads TGCAGTGCCGAGAACTACAATGAGCAGTTCTTC.

This chain connects TRBV28 to TRBJ2-7; D assignment may be TRBD1 or TRBD2 (5 bases each). Germline V gene data show CDR1 as MDHEN and CDR2 as SYDVKM. This CDR3 contains 14 residues. The V end was cut by 5 bases, the J end by 2 bases, with 13 bases between. DNA for the CDR3: TGTGCCAGCAGTCCACACGGGGCCCCCTACGAGCAGTACTTC. Translated, it gives CASSPHGAPYEQYF.